These 17 T cell receptor beta chains came from one sample sequenced in a study of post-analysis software for immune sequencing data. These receptors are not linked to any known antigen. Study outcomes and limitations: TRBV5-6, TRBV5-1 and TRBV20-1 belonged to a set of roughly five TRBV segments that were more frequent in patients than controls.

Sequencing libraries made from TCR beta cDNA carried unique molecular identifiers. One entry per CDR3 protein, called by TCRdb with MiXCR from the PCR reads. The sample records around 500,000 distinct CDR3 sequences, around a third being singletons. The sample was blood. These TCRs come from a girl aged 2-17 years with multiple sclerosis.

The V call is TRBV30, the J call TRBJ2-1; D unresolved. V gave up 0 bases and J gave up 7 bases, with 7 bases separating them. Germline V gene lookup returns CDR1 GTSNPN and CDR2 SVGIG (reference sequence). The CDR3 runs to 12 residues. CDR3 nucleotide sequence: TGTGCCTGGAGTGTACAACCGAATGAGCAGTTCTTC. Its translation: CAWSVQPNEQFF.

V and J are TRBV9 and TRBJ1-1; the D is unclear. The V gene lost 0 bases and the J gene lost 8 bases, with 14 bases spanning the gap. This CDR3 has 14 amino acids. Germline CDR1 SGDLS, CDR2 YYNGEE. CDR3 in amino acids: CASSVGVGSREAFF. The CDR3 nucleotides are TGTGCCAGCAGCGTAGGGGTCGGCAGCCGAGAAGCTTTCTTT.

Remarks on this clonotype: A junction end diverges from the germline sequence, so it may reflect a read error. V usage is TRBV6-1 and J usage is TRBJ2-4; TRBD1 matches at 9 bases. The CDR3 covers 17 residues. CDR1 and CDR2 (germline): MNHNS, SASEGT. CDR3 in DNA: TGTGCCAGCAGGAAATATCCCGGGGGACAGGGAAAAAACGTTCAGTACTTC. Protein product: CASRKYPGGQGKNVQYF.

This clonotype was counted only a few times. This rearrangement joins TRBV27 to TRBJ2-7, with 7 bases fitting TRBD1. Germline V CDR1 and CDR2: MNHEY, SMNVEV (reference sequence). CDR3 length: 14 amino acids. V lost 6 bases to trimming and J lost 7 bases; unmatched junction nucleotides: 12. CDR3 nucleotide sequence: TGTGCCAGCAGCCCACTACGACAGGGTAAAGAGCAGTACTTC. As protein: CASSPLRQGKEQYF.

The rearrangement links TRBV5-1 to TRBJ2-1, with D possibly being TRBD1 (6 bases). The J call is doubtful: the DNA matches TRBJ2-7 better. From germline, CDR1 is SGHRS and CDR2 YFSETQ. CDR3 length: 17 residues. The CDR3 DNA reads as TGCGCCAGCAGCTTGGCCTCTCAGGGGCGAGTGGGCAATGAGCAGTACTTC. This sequence encodes CASSLASQGRVGNEQYF.

CDR3 loop: CASSKDSQQPKETQYF. The CDR3 DNA reads as TGTGCCAGCAGCAAAGACTCCCAGCAACCCAAAGAGACCCAGTACTTC. The chain links TRBV21-1 to TRBJ2-5; TRBD2, as called in the table, went unchecked against the DNA. TRBV21-1 is a known pseudogene. The CDR3 contains 16 residues.

The gene calls are TRBV9 and TRBJ1-4; D is perhaps TRBD1 (5 bases). There are 14 residues in the CDR3. V was pared by 3 bases and J by 4 bases, with 10 bases between. CDR1 is SGDLS and CDR2 is YYNGEE in the germline V gene. Here the CDR3 DNA reads TGTGCCAGCAGCGCGGGGACGGATAATGAAAAACTGTTTTTT. It codes for CASSAGTDNEKLFF.

In its sample, this clonotype was seen a few times. The chain has TRBV9 and TRBJ1-5, with a weak D call TRBD1 (6 bases). The V gene lost 0 bases and the J gene lost 6 bases, with 10 bases spanning the gap. The CDR3 has 14 amino acids. Germline V lookup: CDR1 SGDLS, CDR2 YYNGEE. The CDR3 here is CASSVGGGAQPQHF. CDR3 in DNA: TGTGCCAGCAGCGTAGGGGGGGGGGCTCAGCCCCAGCATTTT. The full variable domain, completed using reference TRBV9 and TRBJ1-5, is DSGVTQTPKHLITATGQRVTLRCSPRSGDLSVYWYQQSLDQGLQFLIQYYNGEERAKGNILERFSAQQFPDLHSELNLSSLELGDSALYFCASSVGGGAQPQHFGDGTRLSIL.

This chain connects TRBV18 to TRBJ2-5, with D unresolved. The J call may be mistaken, given a closer DNA end match to TRBJ2-7. The CDR3 is 12 residues long. From germline, CDR1 is KGHSH and CDR2 LQKENI. CDR3 nucleotide sequence: TGTGCCAGCTCACCCCCAAGCGACGAGCAGTACTTC. Its protein product is CASSPPSDEQYF.

The V gene is TRBV5-1, the J gene TRBJ2-1, with a possible D match to TRBD2 (6 bases). V gave up 4 bases and J gave up 2 bases, with 13 bases separating them. Germline values: CDR1 SGHRS, CDR2 YFSETQ. The CDR3 is 15 amino acids. CDR3 nucleotide sequence: TGCGCCAGCAGCGACCCGGGAGCAACCTACAATGAGCAGTTCTTC. The encoded protein is CASSDPGATYNEQFF.

The chain links TRBV7-2 to TRBJ2-5; 12 positions match TRBD2. The CDR3 extends over 17 amino acids. From germline, CDR1 is SGHTA and CDR2 FQGNSA. The V segment lost 3 bases and the J segment 11 bases; nucleotides outside the gene matches: 16. For the CDR3, the DNA is TGTGCCAGCAGCTTCCTGGCTAGCGGGGGGGCTTACAATGAGCAGTACTTC. Translation gives CASSFLASGGAYNEQYF.

The chain has TRBV15 and TRBJ2-3, with 9 bases identical to TRBD1. V dropped 0 bases and J dropped 5; count of bases not matched to a gene: 12. The V gene's germline CDR1 is LNHNV and CDR2 YYDKDF (reference sequence). CDR3 length: 18 residues. The CDR3 DNA is TGTGCCACCAGCAGAGATCCCCTTTCGGGACAGGGAAGAGATACGCAGTATTTT. It yields the protein CATSRDPLSGQGRDTQYF.

Many counts were recorded for this clonotype. The chain has TRBV6-5 and TRBJ2-1; 12 bases map to TRBD1. Germline trimming cut 6 bases from V and 5 bases from J; bases unmatched to any gene: 17. This CDR3 region has 19 residues. CDR1 MNHEY and CDR2 SVGAGI come from the germline V gene. The CDR3 nucleotides read TGTGCCAGCAGCTTACTAAAACCGGGACAGGGGGCTCGGAACAATGAGCAGTTCTTC. It is translated as CASSLLKPGQGARNNEQFF.

This clonotype has a handful of counts. This chain joins TRBV20-1 and TRBJ2-1; 10 positions agree with TRBD1. Germline V CDR1 and CDR2: DFQATT, SNEGSKA (reference sequence). The CDR3 consists of 15 residues. The ends lost 5 bases at V and 6 bases at J; junction bases unmatched: 10. CDR3 amino acids: CSAATADRGSNEQFF. The CDR3 DNA is TGCAGTGCTGCGACGGCGGACAGGGGGTCCAATGAGCAGTTCTTC.

The sample holds a few counts of this clonotype. This chain joins TRBV20-1 and TRBJ2-4; TRBD2 aligns across 10 bases. CDR1 is DFQATT and CDR2 is SNEGSKA in the germline V gene (reference sequence). Losses at the gene ends were 1 base for V and 8 bases for J; bases not matched to a gene: 2. The CDR3 loop spans 13 amino acids. This CDR3 reads CSARASGGDIQYF. CDR3 nucleotide sequence: TGCAGTGCTAGAGCTAGCGGGGGTGACATTCAGTACTTC.

V and J are TRBV6-1 and TRBJ1-1; D gene uncertain. The CDR3 totals 11 residues. V was trimmed by 2 bases and J by 8 bases, leaving 6 bases between them. Germline V CDR1 and CDR2: MNHNS, SASEGT. The CDR3, as DNA: TGTGCCAGCAGTGAAAGGGAAGAAGCTTTCTTT. Translating gives CASSEREEAFF.

The chain recombines TRBV5-1 with TRBJ2-7; maybe TRBD2 (5 bases). This CDR3 is built from 14 residues. Trimming took 2 bases from V and 6 from J, leaving 15 bases between them. Germline loops: CDR1 SGHRS, CDR2 YFSETQ. Written as DNA, the CDR3 is TGCGCCAGCAGCTTAGGAGACTATCCCATCGAGCAGTACTTC. Its translation is CASSLGDYPIEQYF. The whole variable domain, remainder taken from reference TRBV5-1 and TRBJ2-7, is KAGVTQTPRYLIKTRGQQVTLSCSPISGHRSVSWYQQTPGQGLQFLFEYFSETQRNKGNFPGRFSGRQFSNSRSEMNVSTLELGDSALYLCASSLGDYPIEQYFGPGTRLTVT.